The clone carrying this T cell receptor beta chain was seen only a few times. The antigen remains undetermined. 5'RACE with constant-segment primers built TCRalpha and TCRbeta cDNA libraries with UMIs. TCRdb passed the 5' RACE reads through MiXCR, listing each CDR3 protein once. The data contain about 250,000 distinct CDR3 sequences, roughly 15% of them seen just once; the ten biggest clones take up 3.5%. The germline V and J ends were trimmed by 5 bases and 8 bases, with 12 bases remaining between them. The CDR3 runs to 12 residues. CDR1 and CDR2 (germline): MNHNY, SVGAGI (reference sequence). This specimen belongs to a study of T-cell memory formation after mild COVID-19. The study's findings and limits: Cross-reactive memory apparently joined, as some responding clones appeared in pre-infection memory.

The sample taken for sequencing was PBMCs or a T cell subset sorted from them (not recorded which). This clonotype was obtained from a man aged 18 to 35 who had mild COVID-19 (a few samples of this study predate the infection). Cell type and time point are not known. J is TRBJ1-2 and V is TRBV6-6; D is unclear. The CDR3 sequence is CASSPIARGYTF. The CDR3 coding sequence is TGTGCCAGCAGTCCCATCGCCCGAGGCTACACCTTC.